This TCR beta chain was recorded in a study of chemoradiotherapy in HPV16-positive cancers. The overall study: Candidate HPV-specific T-cell clones and common TCR motifs came from functional assays in two HPV16-positive patients. General study results and limits: Better recurrence-free survival went with HPV-responsive T-cell expansion in HPV16-positive patients. Candidate HPV-specific clones and E7-related TCR motifs grew in tumor during treatment. Only two HPV16-positive patients supplied the functional HPV-specificity definition.

Assay: immunoSEQ multiplex PCR; the TCRdb copy retains only in-frame clones and omits some. The sample has more than 12,000 clones, roughly 88% seen once. Concerning this clone itself: Its antigen is undetermined.

This CDR3 comprises 15 residues. Per germline, CDR1 MGHDK and CDR2 SYGVNS. V gave up 4 bases and J gave up 1 base, with 13 bases separating them. V is TRBV25-1 and J is TRBJ1-2; D gene unclear. The sample in question was blood, obtained from a patient who underwent chemoradiotherapy. The source of this sequence is a human donor with HPV-associated anogenital cancer. The CDR3 region is CASSAGSASNYGYTF. CDR3 in DNA: TGTGCCAGCAGTGCCGGGTCGGCTAGTAACTATGGCTACACCTTC.